A single sample is the source of the 16 T cell receptor beta chains below, sequenced in a study of cytomegalovirus exposure and HLA in healthy donors. The primer mix had 60 Vbeta and 13 Jbeta primers. Profiled with immunoSEQ multiplex PCR; TCRdb holds only in-frame clones, not every one. Of fewer than 150,000 clones in the sample, about 73% were seen once. Sequenced: PBMCs. The source is a woman between 45 and 60 years old in good health and CMV-seropositive.

This clone was counted a few times. The V call is TRBV13, the J call TRBJ2-7; TRBD1 is a possible D gene (6 bases). V lost 7 bases and J 0 bases, leaving 13 bases between the germline ends. The CDR3 runs to 14 residues. CDR1 and CDR2 from the germline V gene are PRHDT and FYEKMQ (reference sequence). CDR3 loop: CASNGTGCSYEQYF. DNA for the CDR3: TGTGCCAGCAACGGCACAGGGTGCTCCTACGAGCAGTACTTC.

The rearrangement links TRBV5-6 to TRBJ2-7, with no clear D. V dropped 4 bases and J dropped 3 bases, with 5 bases sitting between them. The CDR3 totals 11 residues. Germline V CDR1 and CDR2: SGHDT, YYEEEE. CDR3 residues: CASSTYYEQYF. The DNA for the CDR3 is TGTGCCAGCAGCACATACTACGAGCAGTACTTC.

V usage is TRBV7-9 and J usage is TRBJ2-2; D is unclear. Germline CDR1 is SEHNR and CDR2 is FQNEAQ (reference sequence). V was pared by 1 base and J by 1 base, with 4 bases between. This CDR3 region has 14 residues. CDR3 coding DNA: TGTGCCAGCAGCTTAGGGCAGAACACCGGGGAGCTGTTTTTT. Its translation: CASSLGQNTGELFF.

This clone showed up just once. The CDR3 loop is CASSVLAGGGEQFF. For the CDR3, the DNA is TGTGCCAGCAGCGTACTAGCGGGGGGGGGCGAGCAGTTCTTC. The chain has TRBV9 and TRBJ2-1; 12 nucleotides match TRBD2. Germline CDR1 is SGDLS and CDR2 is YYNGEE. The CDR3 is 14 residues long. J gave up 10 bases and V 1 base, and 3 bases lay outside the gene matches.

The sample holds a few counts of this clone. This sequence joins TRBV7-2 and TRBJ1-1; weak D call: TRBD1 (5 bases). The V end was cut by 2 bases, the J end by 7 bases, with 8 bases between. Germline assignment: CDR1 SGHTA and CDR2 FQGNSA. This CDR3 has 12 amino acids. CDR3 sequence: CASSLQGYEAFF. The DNA of the CDR3 is TGTGCCAGCAGCTTACAGGGATATGAAGCTTTCTTT.

The chain uses TRBV6-1 and TRBJ2-5; D is possibly TRBD2 (5 bases). This CDR3 is built from 14 residues. CDR1 MNHNS and CDR2 SASEGT come from the germline V gene. The V end lost 2 bases, the J end lost 2 bases, and 9 bases lay between the germline ends. The CDR3 loop is CASSERGRQETQYF. The CDR3 bases are TGTGCCAGCAGTGAAAGAGGGCGGCAAGAGACCCAGTACTTC.

This chain links TRBV4-1 with TRBJ2-7; a weak D match, TRBD1 (6 bases). CDR1 and CDR2 from the germline V gene are MGHRA and YSYEKL. V shed 4 bases and J shed 4 bases, with 14 bases lying between them. The CDR3 contains 14 residues. The DNA of the CDR3 is TGCGCCAGCAGCCCCAGGGGAAACTTATACGAGCAGTACTTC. Its protein product is CASSPRGNLYEQYF.

V and J are TRBV27 and TRBJ1-1; D remains unclear. Germline V CDR1 and CDR2: MNHEY, SMNVEV (reference sequence). This CDR3 contains 12 residues. The V gene lost 7 bases and the J gene lost 4 bases, with 10 bases spanning the gap. The CDR3 protein is CASISAGTEAFF. As DNA, the CDR3 is TGTGCCAGCATCTCGGCGGGCACTGAAGCTTTCTTT.

The chain combines TRBV11-2 with TRBJ2-7, with 7 bases lining up with TRBD2. The trim removed 5 bases at V and 7 bases at J, leaving 14 bases unmatched. The CDR3 length is 15 residues. Per germline, CDR1 SGHAT and CDR2 FQNNGV. CDR3 amino acids: CASSPRLAFTGEQYF. The CDR3 DNA reads TGTGCCAGCAGCCCAAGACTAGCCTTCACGGGAGAGCAGTACTTC.

The chain couples TRBV19 to TRBJ1-4; D unresolved. The CDR3 is 14 amino acids. Trimming left V 5 bases short and J 4 bases short, with 11 bases between. Looked up from germline, CDR1 is LNHDA and CDR2 is SQIVND (reference sequence). CDR3 region: CASSVLGNNEKLFF. DNA of the CDR3: TGTGCCAGTAGTGTCCTCGGGAATAATGAAAAACTGTTTTTT.

This clone showed up many times. At the DNA level, this CDR3 is encoded by other sequences in the same sample as well. The rearrangement links TRBV5-6 to TRBJ2-2; 10 bases are shared with TRBD1. Trimming cost V 4 bases and J 6 bases; bases outside gene matches: 3. This CDR3 region has 14 residues. The germline CDR1 and CDR2 sequences are SGHDT and YYEEEE. CDR3 amino acids: CASSPDRGAGELFF. Here the CDR3 DNA reads TGTGCCAGCAGCCCGGACAGGGGGGCCGGGGAGCTGTTTTTT.

The chain recombines TRBV7-2 with TRBJ2-7; 7 nucleotides agree with TRBD1. CDR1 is SGHTA, CDR2 FQGNSA, per germline. This CDR3 spans 15 amino acids. V shed 3 bases and J 7 bases; nucleotides not matched to a gene: 12. This CDR3 reads CASSFVPGQLEEQYF. In DNA, the CDR3 is TGTGCCAGCAGCTTCGTCCCGGGACAGCTTGAAGAGCAGTACTTC.

This clone has a handful of counts. The rearrangement links TRBV10-3 to TRBJ2-3, with 14 bases lining up with TRBD2. CDR1 and CDR2 from the germline V gene are ENHRY and SYGVKD. The CDR3 length is 16 residues. Germline trimming cut 5 bases from V and 3 bases from J; bases unmatched to any gene: 4. CDR3 sequence: CAISLTSGGATDTQYF. The DNA of the CDR3 is TGTGCCATCAGTTTGACTAGCGGGGGGGCAACAGATACGCAGTATTTT.

Remarks on this clone: At one end, the junction sequence differs from germline, possibly due to a read error. The V call is TRBV9, the J call TRBJ1-2; 7 bases line up with TRBD1. This CDR3 has 13 amino acids. Per germline, CDR1 SGDLS and CDR2 YYNGEE. CDR3: CASSPTGASGYPF. CDR3 DNA: TGTGCCAGCAGCCCTACAGGGGCGAGTGGCTACCCCTTC.

In this sample, this clone turned up once. The gene calls are TRBV7-6 and TRBJ2-5; TRBD2 agrees at 8 bases. Unmatched junction bases numbered 5, after V lost 5 bases and J lost 0 bases. The CDR3 consists of 15 residues. Germline V lookup: CDR1 SGHVS, CDR2 FNYEAQ. The CDR3 bases are TGTGCCAGCAGCGTTAGCGGGATGTACCAAGAGACCCAGTACTTC. It is translated as CASSVSGMYQETQYF.

This clone was detected only a few times. The gene calls are TRBV6-5 and TRBJ1-2; possibly TRBD1 for D (5 bases). CDR1 and CDR2 (germline): MNHEY, SVGAGI. This CDR3 has 11 residues. The V and J ends lost 8 bases and 8 bases respectively, with 12 bases between them. CDR3 coding DNA: TGTGCCAGCTCTCGGGGGGACGGCTACACCTTC. It specifies CASSRGDGYTF.